A single sample gave rise to the 18 T cell receptor beta chains below, sequenced in a study of vaccination and CD4 T cells after COVID-19. Sequence data for DNA of cultured CD4+ T cells were generated by the Oncomine TCR Beta short-read assay. One entry per CDR3 protein, called by TCRdb with MiXCR from the PCR reads. The data show 15,000 to 20,000 distinct CDR3 sequences, with about 51% seen just once and approximately 12% held by the top ten. Which antigens these TCRs recognize remains unknown. Time point reported: late sampling 161 to 241 days after vaccination in a few convalescent patients. As to treatment: roughly 11-day PBMC culture with coronavirus spike peptide pools or control peptides (ViraFEST assay). The sample was CD4+ T cells from blood, cultured in vitro, taken about 7 months after SARS-CoV-2 vaccination. Source of these receptors: a human donor who had recovered from COVID-19.

As DNA, the CDR3 is TGCAGTGCTACCAGGGGACGCGATGAGCAGTTCTTC. Translating it yields CSATRGRDEQFF. The chain joins TRBV20-1 to TRBJ2-1, with D maybe TRBD1 (6 bases). Trimming took off 4 bases at V and 8 bases at J, with 12 bases between the two ends. The CDR3 is 12 amino acids. Germline CDR1 reads DFQATT; CDR2 reads SNEGSKA (reference sequence).

The sample holds a few counts of this clonotype. The V and J genes are TRBV20-1 and TRBJ1-6; D perhaps matches TRBD1 (6 bases). V was trimmed by 2 bases and J by 0 bases, leaving 11 bases between them. The CDR3 length is 16 residues. Germline CDR1 reads DFQATT; CDR2 reads SNEGSKA (reference sequence). The CDR3 DNA is TGCAGTGCTAGAATTCAGGGGAGCTCCTATAATTCACCCCTCCACTTT. As protein: CSARIQGSSYNSPLHF.

CDR3: CASSLDRLYEQYF. CDR3 sequence (DNA): TGTGCCAGCAGTTTAGACAGGCTCTACGAGCAGTACTTC. This rearrangement joins TRBV6-5 to TRBJ2-7; D is perhaps TRBD1 (6 bases). Germline assignment: CDR1 MNHEY and CDR2 SVGAGI. Trimming stripped 4 bases from V and 3 bases from J, with 10 bases between. The CDR3 length is 13 residues.

This chain links TRBV7-9 with TRBJ1-1, with D possibly TRBD1 on 5 matching bases. Germline lookup yields CDR1 SEHNR and CDR2 FQNEAQ (reference sequence). CDR3 length: 13 amino acids. Between the trimmed V and J ends, which lost 5 bases and 6 bases, there was a span of 13 bases. The CDR3 region has the DNA TGTGCCAGCAGCCCAACCCGGGGCGCTGAAGCTTTCTTT. This encodes CASSPTRGAEAFF.

This clonotype was found a few times. The chain is built from TRBV7-8 and TRBJ2-5; 9 bases match TRBD2. The V gene's germline CDR1 is SGHVS and CDR2 FQNEAQ. This CDR3 is built from 17 residues. Trimming at V came to 1 base and at J to 5 bases, leaving 11 bases not matched to a gene. The CDR3 reads CASSLGFSGSIAETQYF. The CDR3 nucleotides are TGTGCCAGCAGCTTAGGTTTTAGCGGGAGTATAGCGGAGACCCAGTACTTC.

This clonotype was observed a handful of times. At one of its ends the junction is not consistent with the germline gene, which may arise from a read error. The rearrangement joins TRBV7-7 to TRBJ2-7; D is possibly TRBD2 (5 bases). There are 15 residues in the CDR3. Germline CDR1 is SSHAT and CDR2 is FNYEAQ (reference sequence). For the CDR3, the DNA is TGTGCTAGCAGCTTAGATGTGGGGAGCTCCTACGAGCAGTACTTC. It yields the protein CASSLDVGSSYEQYF.

This clonotype was seen a handful of times. This chain joins TRBV20-1 and TRBJ2-1, with D unresolved. CDR3 length: 11 amino acids. V lost 7 bases, J lost 4 bases, and 8 bases lay in between. The germline CDR1 and CDR2 sequences are DFQATT and SNEGSKA (reference sequence). The CDR3 nucleotides read TGCAGTGTCAACAATTACAATGAGCAGTTCTTC. Its translation: CSVNNYNEQFF.

The chain recombines TRBV10-3 with TRBJ2-5; 8 bases align to TRBD1. With V trimmed by 3 bases and J by 6 bases, 3 bases remained unmatched. There are 13 residues in the CDR3. Germline-derived CDR1 and CDR2 are ENHRY and SYGVKD. The CDR3: CAISEQGVQTQYF. The CDR3 coding sequence is TGTGCCATCAGTGAACAGGGGGTGCAGACCCAGTACTTC.

This clonotype has only a few counts. The chain uses TRBV20-1 and TRBJ2-7; D gene uncertain. CDR3 length: 16 residues. Germline V CDR1 and CDR2: DFQATT, SNEGSKA (reference sequence). The V end lost 1 base, the J end lost 1 base, and 17 bases lay between the germline ends. CDR3 coding DNA: TGCAGTGCTAGAGTCCCGGCCGAAGCGACGTCCTACGAGCAGTACTTC. Its protein is CSARVPAEATSYEQYF.

This chain joins TRBV4-2 and TRBJ2-2; D may match TRBD1 or TRBD2 (5 bases each). The CDR3 has 15 amino acids. The V and J ends lost 4 bases and 3 bases respectively, with 12 bases between them. In germline, CDR1 is LGHNA, CDR2 YNFKEQ. CDR3 amino acids: CASSPRGRDTGELFF. The CDR3 DNA reads TGTGCCAGCAGCCCGAGGGGCCGGGACACCGGGGAGCTGTTTTTT.

This clonotype was seen more than once but under ten times. V is TRBV20-1 and J is TRBJ2-5; 12 bases are shared with TRBD2. J was trimmed by 3 bases and V by 7 bases; bases with no gene match: 6. Germline CDR1 and CDR2: DFQATT and SNEGSKA (reference sequence). The CDR3 sequence is 14 residues long. This chain's CDR3 is CSGLAGGPEETQYF. The DNA of the CDR3 is TGCAGTGGTCTAGCGGGGGGGCCTGAAGAGACCCAGTACTTC.

CDR3 loop: CASRGSNQPQHF. The CDR3 region has the DNA TGTGCCAGCAGGGGCAGCAATCAGCCCCAGCATTTT. V and J are TRBV6-1 and TRBJ1-5; D is undetermined. CDR3 length equals 12 residues. V lost 6 bases and J lost 1, with 4 bases in between. Germline lookup yields CDR1 MNHNS and CDR2 SASEGT.

V gene TRBV7-3 combines with J gene TRBJ1-1; TRBD1 aligns across 8 bases. The CDR3 extends over 15 amino acids. CDR1 SGHTA and CDR2 FQGTGA come from the germline V gene. V lost 5 bases and J lost 1; bases outside the gene matches: 6. The CDR3 sequence is CASSINRGGNTEAFF. The CDR3, as DNA: TGTGCCAGCAGCATAAACAGGGGGGGGAACACTGAAGCTTTCTTT.

This clonotype came up a few times. This rearrangement joins TRBV6-1 to TRBJ2-6; D ambiguous. The CDR3 covers 17 residues. Trimming removed 1 base at V and 2 bases at J, with 12 bases between. Per the germline V gene, CDR1 is MNHNS and CDR2 is SASEGT. The CDR3: CASSEGARLAGANVLTF. Written as DNA, the CDR3 is TGTGCCAGCAGTGAAGGAGCCAGGCTCGCTGGGGCCAACGTCCTGACTTTC.

This clonotype has a single count. The chain couples TRBV2 to TRBJ2-3, with 9 nucleotides matching TRBD2. CDR3 length: 14 residues. The trim removed 6 bases at V and 2 bases at J, leaving 3 bases unmatched. Germline assignment: CDR1 SNHLY and CDR2 FYNNEI. DNA for the CDR3: TGTGCCAGCAGCGGACTAGCGACCACAGATACGCAGTATTTT. It encodes CASSGLATTDTQYF.

This clonotype occurred a few times. The chain carries TRBV7-9 and TRBJ2-7, with 7 positions matching TRBD2. The CDR3 is made up of 14 amino acids. CDR1 SEHNR and CDR2 FQNEAQ come from the germline V gene (reference sequence). V gave up 1 base and J gave up 6 bases; unmatched junction bases: 6. Here the CDR3 DNA reads TGTGCCAGCAGCTTAGGGGGAGGGCCTCTCGAGCAGTACTTC. Amino acids: CASSLGGGPLEQYF.

The CDR3 region is CASGASGLAGQETQYF. The CDR3 bases are TGTGCCAGTGGGGCCTCAGGACTAGCGGGACAAGAGACCCAGTACTTC. J is TRBJ2-5 and V is TRBV19, with 12 bases that match TRBD2. The V gene end was trimmed by 8 bases and the J gene end by 2 bases; junction bases not matched to a gene: 9. CDR1 and CDR2 from the germline V gene are LNHDA and SQIVND (reference sequence). CDR3 length: 16 residues. The entire variable domain, with the rest obtained from reference TRBV19 and TRBJ2-5, is as follows: DGGITQSPKYLFRKEGQNVTLSCEQNLNHDAMYWYRQDPGQGLRLIYYSQIVNDFQKGDIAEGYSVSREKKESFPLTVTSAQKNPTAFYLCASGASGLAGQETQYFGPGTRLLVL.

The V call is TRBV20-1, the J call TRBJ1-5; no firm D call. V lost 3 bases and J 0 bases, leaving 9 bases between the germline ends. CDR3 length equals 14 residues. The germline V gene has CDR1 DFQATT and CDR2 SNEGSKA (reference sequence). This chain's CDR3 is CSASSAYSNQPQHF. The CDR3 DNA is TGCAGTGCTAGCTCAGCATATAGCAATCAGCCCCAGCATTTT.